Below are 17 T cell receptor beta chains sequenced from a single sample in a study of Graves' ophthalmopathy and Graves' hyperthyroidism listed by TCRdb under 2018. Instrument used: Illumina HiSeq 2000. For repertoire sequencing, the TCR beta CDR3 regions were amplified from RNA transcripts. The first round was an RT-PCR using HTBI primers with the Qiagen OneStep RT-PCR kit, and this first round was followed by a second-round multiplex PCR, then size selection and purification. The public sequencing data were trimmed at Q25 with fastp and processed into clonotypes with MiXCR by TCRdb, which kept only in-frame beta chains. Rows with a matching CDR3 protein are joined into one entry that keeps the most common DNA and genes. In this sample the table shows 260,000 or so distinct CDR3 sequences, 45% to 55% of which occur a single time. The ten largest make up around 43% of the sample. Sequenced material: peripheral blood. The receptors derive from an adult man with Graves' ophthalmopathy.

In its sample, this clonotype was seen a few times. J is TRBJ1-3 and V is TRBV4-1, with D perhaps matching TRBD1 (6 bases). Germline V gives CDR1 MGHRA, CDR2 YSYEKL. CDR3 length equals 16 residues. Trimming stripped 1 base from V and 2 bases from J, with 12 bases between. As DNA, the CDR3 is TGCGCCAGCAGCCAAGCGTTCGGGGGCCCTGGAAACACCATATATTTT. Protein sequence: CASSQAFGGPGNTIYF.

The chain recombines TRBV27 with TRBJ2-7; 7 nucleotides align to TRBD2. CDR1 is MNHEY, CDR2 SMNVEV, per germline (reference sequence). The CDR3 is 15 amino acids. V shed 1 base, J shed 5 bases, and the junction held 8 bases outside the gene matches. CDR3 DNA: TGTGCCAGCAGTTTATGGGTGGGAGGGCCGGACGAGCAGTACTTC. Translation gives CASSLWVGGPDEQYF.

A few counts support this clonotype. This chain uses TRBV29-1 with TRBJ1-1, with D possibly matching TRBD1 (5 bases). CDR3 length: 13 residues. Germline V gives CDR1 SQVTM, CDR2 ANQGSEA. V lost 7 bases to trimming and J lost 4 bases, with 16 bases between them. The chain's CDR3 is CSGSSGGSTEAFF. The CDR3 bases are TGCAGCGGGAGTTCCGGGGGAAGCACTGAAGCTTTCTTT.

In this sample, this clonotype turned up a few times. This chain connects TRBV24-1 to TRBJ2-5, with 8 bases aligning to TRBD1. CDR1 and CDR2 (germline): KGHDR, SFDVKD. The V gene end was trimmed by 3 bases and the J gene end by 3 bases; junction bases not matched to a gene: 11. The CDR3 runs 17 residues. CDR3 amino acids: CATSDDPGQGAEETQYF. The CDR3, as DNA: TGTGCCACCAGTGATGACCCGGGGCAGGGGGCAGAAGAGACCCAGTACTTC.

The chain employs TRBV9 and TRBJ1-6; perhaps TRBD1 as D (5 bases). Germline V CDR1 and CDR2: SGDLS, YYNGEE. The CDR3 length is 18 residues. V lost 3 bases to trimming and J lost 7 bases, with 23 bases between them. CDR3 sequence reads: CASSGQTDSFNSNSPLHF. The CDR3 DNA is TGTGCCAGCAGCGGGCAGACAGACAGCTTTAACTCAAATTCACCCCTCCACTTT. Full variable domain (rest looked up from reference TRBV9 and TRBJ1-6): DSGVTQTPKHLITATGQRVTLRCSPRSGDLSVYWYQQSLDQGLQFLIQYYNGEERAKGNILERFSAQQFPDLHSELNLSSLELGDSALYFCASSGQTDSFNSNSPLHFGNGTRLTVT.

On this clonotype: The junction and the germline gene differ at one end; a read error may be behind it. The chain uses TRBV20-1 and TRBJ2-7; 7 bases map to TRBD2. The CDR3 contains 12 residues. Germline values: CDR1 DFQATT, CDR2 SNEGSKA (reference sequence). CDR3 bases: TGCAGTGCTTCGGGGGGATCCTACGAGCAGCACTTC. This codes for CSASGGSYEQHF.

In this sample, this clonotype turned up many times. V usage is TRBV29-1 and J usage is TRBJ2-5; D might be TRBD1 (5 bases). Germline V lookup: CDR1 SQVTM, CDR2 ANQGSEA. The CDR3 consists of 13 residues. Trimming left V 7 bases short and J 2 bases short, with 14 bases between. The CDR3 region is CSAAGMGQETQYF. The CDR3 nucleotides are TGCAGCGCAGCAGGGATGGGGCAAGAGACCCAGTACTTC.

J is TRBJ1-2 and V is TRBV30, with D possibly matching TRBD1 (6 bases). CDR3 size: 14 residues. The ends were cut back, 3 bases at V and 4 bases at J, with 15 bases in the middle. Per germline, CDR1 GTSNPN and CDR2 SVGIG (reference sequence). The CDR3 nucleotides are TGTGCCTGGAGGGCATCCGGGACAAGCTATGGCTACACCTTC. Translation gives CAWRASGTSYGYTF. Together with reference TRBV30 and TRBJ1-2, the CDR3 gives the full variable domain: SQTIHQWPATLVQPVGSPLSLECTVEGTSNPNLYWYRQAAGRGLQLLFYSVGIGQISSEVPQNLSASRPQDRQFILSSKKLLLSDSGFYLCAWRASGTSYGYTFGSGTRLTVV.

This chain links TRBV5-1 with TRBJ2-7, with a weak D call TRBD1 (5 bases). The CDR3 covers 16 residues. The germline gives CDR1 SGHRS, CDR2 YFSETQ. V lost 4 bases and J lost 1, with 18 bases in between. DNA for the CDR3: TGCGCCAGCAGCCTACCGGGTGGGCCAGGGTCCTACGAGCAGTACTTC. It is translated as CASSLPGGPGSYEQYF.

The V call is TRBV28, the J call TRBJ2-7; 8 positions agree with TRBD1. CDR1 and CDR2 (germline): MDHEN, SYDVKM. This CDR3 is built from 12 residues. Germline trimming cut 10 bases from V and 5 bases from J; bases unmatched to any gene: 7. The CDR3 spells CAIGQGKNEQYF. The CDR3 bases are TGTGCCATCGGACAGGGTAAAAACGAGCAGTACTTC.

The chain recombines TRBV6-1 with TRBJ1-1; 8 bases are a match to TRBD1. The CDR3 covers 13 residues. Germline CDR1 MNHNS, CDR2 SASEGT. The V and J ends lost 10 bases and 4 bases, in that order; junction bases with no gene match: 8. CDR3 in DNA: TGTGCCACCTCGACAGGGGTTGGCACTGAAGCTTTCTTT. Translating gives CATSTGVGTEAFF.

The chain has TRBV6-5 and TRBJ1-1; 7 nucleotides match TRBD1. This CDR3 spans 15 amino acids. The germline V gene encodes CDR1 MNHEY and CDR2 SVGAGI. The junction had 14 bases not matched to a gene; V was cut back by 8 bases and J by 5 bases. CDR3 residues: CASHRGSLSRTEAFF. Written as DNA, the CDR3 is TGTGCCAGCCACAGGGGCAGCCTTAGCAGGACTGAAGCTTTCTTT.

This chain links TRBV7-3 with TRBJ1-1, with D perhaps matching TRBD1 (5 bases). Germline CDR1 SGHTA, CDR2 FQGTGA. Between the trimmed V and J ends, which lost 6 bases and 7 bases, there was a span of 18 bases. This CDR3 region has 14 residues. This CDR3 is CASRRDSSRGEAFF. DNA for the CDR3: TGTGCCAGCAGGCGGGACTCCTCGCGGGGTGAAGCTTTCTTT.

The chain links TRBV10-1 to TRBJ2-2, with 8 nucleotides matching TRBD1. The CDR3 is 15 residues long. J was trimmed by 0 bases and V by 6 bases; bases with no gene match: 3. Germline V lookup: CDR1 WNHNN, CDR2 SYGVQD (reference sequence). The chain's CDR3 is CASRPGQANTGELFF. In DNA, the CDR3 is TGCGCCAGCAGACCGGGACAGGCGAACACCGGGGAGCTGTTTTTT.

The chain couples TRBV9 to TRBJ2-5, with 9 bases fitting TRBD1. The CDR3 has 13 amino acids. The germline V gene has CDR1 SGDLS and CDR2 YYNGEE. Trimming removed 4 bases from V and 5 bases from J; junction bases left unmatched: 3. Here the CDR3 DNA reads TGTGCCAGCAGCCCCGGGACAGGGGAGACCCAGTACTTC. This codes for CASSPGTGETQYF.

This clonotype was counted many times. The genes are TRBV10-3 and TRBJ2-5, with D perhaps matching TRBD1 (5 bases). The CDR3 loop spans 13 amino acids. Germline V CDR1 and CDR2: ENHRY, SYGVKD. The ends were cut back, 6 bases at V and 5 bases at J, with 13 bases in the middle. The DNA of the CDR3 is TGTGCCATCAGGGCAGGGTCCGGGGAGACCCAGTACTTC. Its translation: CAIRAGSGETQYF.

This clonotype occurred a few times. V gene TRBV7-2 combines with J gene TRBJ1-3; TRBD1 might be the D (5 bases). The CDR3 consists of 16 residues. Germline V gene data show CDR1 as SGHTA and CDR2 as FQGNSA. V dropped 4 bases and J dropped 2 bases, with 15 bases sitting between them. Written as DNA, the CDR3 is TGTGCCAGCAGCTGGGGGGGAGGGGTCGCTGGAAACACCATATATTTT. Amino acids: CASSWGGGVAGNTIYF.